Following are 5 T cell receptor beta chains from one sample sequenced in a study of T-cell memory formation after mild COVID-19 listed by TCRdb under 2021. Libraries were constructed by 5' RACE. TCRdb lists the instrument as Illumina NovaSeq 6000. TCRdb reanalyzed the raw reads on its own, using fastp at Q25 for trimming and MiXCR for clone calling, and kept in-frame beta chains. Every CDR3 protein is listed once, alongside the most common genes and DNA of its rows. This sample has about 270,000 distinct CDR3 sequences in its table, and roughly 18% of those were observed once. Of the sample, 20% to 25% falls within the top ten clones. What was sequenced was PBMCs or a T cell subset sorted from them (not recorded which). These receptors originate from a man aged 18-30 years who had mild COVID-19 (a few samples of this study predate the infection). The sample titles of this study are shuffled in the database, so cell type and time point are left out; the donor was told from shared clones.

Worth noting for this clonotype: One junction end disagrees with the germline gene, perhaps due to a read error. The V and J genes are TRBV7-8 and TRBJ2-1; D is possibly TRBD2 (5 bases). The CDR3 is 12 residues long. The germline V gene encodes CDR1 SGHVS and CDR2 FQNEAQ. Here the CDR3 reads CASSSTQDFGVF. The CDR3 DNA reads TGTGCCAGCAGCTCAACCCAGGACTTTGGTGTCTTC.

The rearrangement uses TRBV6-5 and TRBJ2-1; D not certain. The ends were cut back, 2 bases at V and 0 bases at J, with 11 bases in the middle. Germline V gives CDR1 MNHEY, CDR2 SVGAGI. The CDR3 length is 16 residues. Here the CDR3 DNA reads TGTGCCAGCAGTTACGGACGGGCACCCTCCTACAATGAGCAGTTCTTC. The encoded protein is CASSYGRAPSYNEQFF.

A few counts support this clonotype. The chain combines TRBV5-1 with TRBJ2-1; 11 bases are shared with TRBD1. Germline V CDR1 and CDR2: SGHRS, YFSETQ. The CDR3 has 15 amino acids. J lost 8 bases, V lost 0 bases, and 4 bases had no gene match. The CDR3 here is CASSLDGQGADEQFF. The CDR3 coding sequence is TGCGCCAGCAGCTTGGACGGACAGGGGGCCGATGAGCAGTTCTTC.

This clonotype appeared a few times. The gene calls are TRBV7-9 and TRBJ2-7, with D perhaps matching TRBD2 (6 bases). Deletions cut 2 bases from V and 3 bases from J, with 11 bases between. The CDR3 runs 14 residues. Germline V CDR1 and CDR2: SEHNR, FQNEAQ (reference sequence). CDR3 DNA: TGTGCCAGCAGCTTAAGAGGGGAGGTCTACGAGCAGTACTTC. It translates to CASSLRGEVYEQYF.

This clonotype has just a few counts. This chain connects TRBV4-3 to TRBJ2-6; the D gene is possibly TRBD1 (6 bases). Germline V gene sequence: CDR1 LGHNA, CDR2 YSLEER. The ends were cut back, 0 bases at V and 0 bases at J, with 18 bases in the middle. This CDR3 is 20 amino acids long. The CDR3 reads CASSQDLDRSNPSGANVLTF. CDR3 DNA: TGCGCCAGCAGCCAAGATCTGGACAGATCTAACCCCTCTGGGGCCAACGTCCTGACTTTC.